This T cell receptor (beta chain) was found in a study of beta chain features in type 1 diabetes. Study in general: Over all samples combined, some 110 million sorted cells were examined.

This CDR3 spans 15 amino acids. Germline V CDR1 and CDR2: MDHEN, SYDVKM. J lost 0 bases, V lost 8 bases, and 2 bases had no gene match. Study results and limitations: The similarity of naive, central memory and Treg TCRB repertoires appeared greater among patients than among healthy donors.

Expressed TCRB transcripts were sequenced because the entire RNA isolate underwent reverse transcription. Sequencing was performed with immunoSEQ multiplex PCR; in TCRdb, only in-frame clones are kept and a portion is missing. The top ten clones hold approximately 0.47% of a sample with 300,000 or so clones, approximately 8.2% of them seen once. Every sorted population was more than 95% pure. This clone showed up just a few times. Its target is unknown. The sequence came from a woman between 18 and 29 years old in good health. The V gene is TRBV28, the J gene TRBJ2-6; 9 nucleotides line up with TRBD1. The sequencing input was central memory CD4+ T cells from blood. CDR3 sequence reads: CASLTGGSGANVLTF. DNA for the CDR3: TGTGCCAGCCTGACAGGGGGCTCTGGGGCCAACGTCCTGACTTTC.